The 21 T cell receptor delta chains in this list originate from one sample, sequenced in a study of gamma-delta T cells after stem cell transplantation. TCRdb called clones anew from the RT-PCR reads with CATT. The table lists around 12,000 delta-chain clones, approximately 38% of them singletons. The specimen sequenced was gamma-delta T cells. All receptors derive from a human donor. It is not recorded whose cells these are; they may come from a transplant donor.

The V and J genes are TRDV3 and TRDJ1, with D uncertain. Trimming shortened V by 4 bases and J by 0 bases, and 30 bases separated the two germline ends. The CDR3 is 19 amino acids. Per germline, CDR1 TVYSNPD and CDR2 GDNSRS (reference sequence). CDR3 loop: CASRLCTPKGHLYTDKLIF. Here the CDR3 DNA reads TGTGCCTCCCGACTCTGCACCCCTAAAGGGCACCTGTACACCGATAAACTCATCTTT.

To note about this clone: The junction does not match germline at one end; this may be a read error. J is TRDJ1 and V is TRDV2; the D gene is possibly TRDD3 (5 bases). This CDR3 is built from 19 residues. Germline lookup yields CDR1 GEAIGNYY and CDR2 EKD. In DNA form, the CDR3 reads TGTGCCTGTGAACTATTCTTCATTACACTGGATAAGTACACCGATAACCTCATCTTT. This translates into CACELFFITLDKYTDNLIF.

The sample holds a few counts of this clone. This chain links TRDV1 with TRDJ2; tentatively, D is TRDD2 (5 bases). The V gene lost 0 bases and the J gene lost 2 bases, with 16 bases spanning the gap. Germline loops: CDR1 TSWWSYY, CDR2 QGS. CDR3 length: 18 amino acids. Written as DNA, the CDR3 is TGTGCTCTTGGGGAACTCAATTGCCTCGCTTCCTTGACAGCACAACTCTTCTTT. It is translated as CALGELNCLASLTAQLFF.

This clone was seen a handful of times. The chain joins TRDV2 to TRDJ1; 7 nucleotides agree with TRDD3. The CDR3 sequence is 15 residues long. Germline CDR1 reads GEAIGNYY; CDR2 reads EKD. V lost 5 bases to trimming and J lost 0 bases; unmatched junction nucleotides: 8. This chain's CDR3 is CACGGTGGYTDKLIF. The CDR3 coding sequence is TGTGCCTGTGGGGGTACGGGGGGATACACCGATAAACTCATCTTT.

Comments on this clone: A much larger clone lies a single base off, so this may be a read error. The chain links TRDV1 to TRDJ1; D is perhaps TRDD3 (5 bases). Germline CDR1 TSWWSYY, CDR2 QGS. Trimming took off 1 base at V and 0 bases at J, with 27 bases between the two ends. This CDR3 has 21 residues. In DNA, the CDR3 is TGTGCTCTTGGGGAACCCGCCTGCTGGGCTCGGAGATATTCGTACACCGATAAACTCATCTTT. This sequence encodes CALGEPACWARRYSYTDKLIF.

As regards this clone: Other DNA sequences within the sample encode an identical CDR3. In DNA form, the CDR3 reads TGTGCCAGGGGTGGGGATACGGAGTACACCGATAAACTCATCTTT. Protein product: CARGGDTEYTDKLIF. The rearrangement links TRDV2 to TRDJ1; 9 positions agree with TRDD3. This CDR3 contains 15 residues. Germline lookup yields CDR1 GEAIGNYY and CDR2 EKD. Unmatched junction bases numbered 10, after V lost 9 bases and J lost 0 bases.

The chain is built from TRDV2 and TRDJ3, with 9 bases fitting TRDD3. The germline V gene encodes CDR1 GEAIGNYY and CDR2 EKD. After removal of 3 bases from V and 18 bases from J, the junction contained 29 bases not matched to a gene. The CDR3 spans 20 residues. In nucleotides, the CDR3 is TGTGCCTGTGACCCCCTTCGCTGGGGGATGAGCTCCTGTGACAACCGCCCGATGTTTTTC. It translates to CACDPLRWGMSSCDNRPMFF.

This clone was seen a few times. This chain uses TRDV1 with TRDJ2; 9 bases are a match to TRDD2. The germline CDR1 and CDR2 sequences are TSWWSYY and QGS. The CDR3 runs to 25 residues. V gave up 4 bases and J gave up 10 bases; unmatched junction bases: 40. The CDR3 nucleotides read TGTGCTCTTGGGGCCGGGGGCCTTCCTACCTTACTGGGGAGGGGATGGACTATGGGGATGGTACAACTCTTCTTT. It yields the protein CALGAGGLPTLLGRGWTMGMVQLFF.

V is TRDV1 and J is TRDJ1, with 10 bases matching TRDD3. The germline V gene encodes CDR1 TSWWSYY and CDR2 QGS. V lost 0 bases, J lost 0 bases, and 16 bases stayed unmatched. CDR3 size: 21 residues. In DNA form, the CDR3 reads TGTGCTCTTGGGGAACTCCACAGCCTGGGGGATAAGTGCCCGTACACCGATAAACTCATCTTT. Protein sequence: CALGELHSLGDKCPYTDKLIF.

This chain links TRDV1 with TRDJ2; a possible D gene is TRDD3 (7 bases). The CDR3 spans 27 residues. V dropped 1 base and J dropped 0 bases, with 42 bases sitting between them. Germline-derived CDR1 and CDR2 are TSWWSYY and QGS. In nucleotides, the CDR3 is TGTGCTCTTGGGGAACCCCGTCATGCTATCCTCCTACGTGGTACTGGGGATAGGGGGGCTTTGACAGCACAACTCTTCTTT. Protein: CALGEPRHAILLRGTGDRGALTAQLFF.

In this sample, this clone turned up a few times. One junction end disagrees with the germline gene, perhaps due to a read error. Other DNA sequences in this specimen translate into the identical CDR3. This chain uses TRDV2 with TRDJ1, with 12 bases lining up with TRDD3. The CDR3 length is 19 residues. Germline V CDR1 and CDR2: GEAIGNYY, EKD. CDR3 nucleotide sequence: TGTGCCTGTGACACCGTCGGACTGGGGGATACCCTCTACACCGATAAACTCATCTTC. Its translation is CACDTVGLGDTLYTDKLIF.

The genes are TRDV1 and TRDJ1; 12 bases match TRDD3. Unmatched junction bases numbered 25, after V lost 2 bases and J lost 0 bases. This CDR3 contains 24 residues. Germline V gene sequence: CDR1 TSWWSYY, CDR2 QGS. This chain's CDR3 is CALGEIPLSQELYWGIPNTDKLIF. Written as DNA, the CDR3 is TGTGCTCTTGGGGAAATACCACTGAGCCAAGAGCTGTACTGGGGGATACCAAACACCGATAAACTCATCTTT.

The CDR3 spells CALGERKRFRGALTAQLFF. The CDR3 DNA follows: TGTGCTCTTGGGGAACGAAAACGCTTCCGCGGAGCTTTGACAGCACAACTCTTCTTT. The V gene is TRDV1, the J gene TRDJ2; TRDD2 is a possible D gene (5 bases). Germline CDR1 and CDR2: TSWWSYY and QGS. The CDR3 has 19 amino acids. V shed 1 base and J shed 0 bases, with 18 bases lying between them.

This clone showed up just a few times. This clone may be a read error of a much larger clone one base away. CDR3 in DNA: TGTGCCTGTAACACATTAAGACTGGGGGACACCCGCACCGATAAACTCATCTTT. Its protein product is CACNTLRLGDTRTDKLIF. V and J are TRDV2 and TRDJ1; TRDD3 matches at 9 bases. The germline V gene encodes CDR1 GEAIGNYY and CDR2 EKD. The CDR3 runs to 18 residues.

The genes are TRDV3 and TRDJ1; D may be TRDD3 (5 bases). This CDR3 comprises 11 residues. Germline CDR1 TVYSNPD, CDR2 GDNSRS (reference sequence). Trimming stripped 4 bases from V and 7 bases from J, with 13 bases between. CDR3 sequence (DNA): TGTGCCTCCAAACTGGATCCTAAACTCATCTTT. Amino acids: CASKLDPKLIF.

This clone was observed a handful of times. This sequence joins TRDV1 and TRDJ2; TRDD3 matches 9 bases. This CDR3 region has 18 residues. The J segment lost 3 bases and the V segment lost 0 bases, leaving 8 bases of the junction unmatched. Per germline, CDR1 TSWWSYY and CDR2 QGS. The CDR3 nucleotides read TGTGCTCTTGGGGAACTAGAGGACTACTGGGGGATGACAGCACAACTCTTCTTT. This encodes CALGELEDYWGMTAQLFF.

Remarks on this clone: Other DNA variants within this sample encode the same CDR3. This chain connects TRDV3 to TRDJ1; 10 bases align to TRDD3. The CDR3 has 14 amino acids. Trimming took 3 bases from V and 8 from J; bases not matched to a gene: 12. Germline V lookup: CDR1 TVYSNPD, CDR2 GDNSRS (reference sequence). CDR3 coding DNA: TGTGCCTTACCTCCAGTACTGGGGGATGGAAAACTCATCTTT. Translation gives CALPPVLGDGKLIF.

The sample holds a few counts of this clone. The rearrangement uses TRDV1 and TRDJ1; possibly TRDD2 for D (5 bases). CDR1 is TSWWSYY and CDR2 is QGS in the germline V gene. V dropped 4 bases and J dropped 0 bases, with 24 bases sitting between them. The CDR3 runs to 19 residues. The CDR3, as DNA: TGTGCTCTTGGGGGACTATTCCCCTACGTTGCTGTTGACACCGATAAACTCATCTTT. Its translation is CALGGLFPYVAVDTDKLIF.

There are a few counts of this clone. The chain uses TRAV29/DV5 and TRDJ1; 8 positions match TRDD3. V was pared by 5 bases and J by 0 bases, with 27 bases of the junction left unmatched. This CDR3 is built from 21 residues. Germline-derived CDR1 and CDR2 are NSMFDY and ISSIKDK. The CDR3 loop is CAALPLYGPPLGIPYTDKLIF. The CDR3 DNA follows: TGTGCAGCGCTCCCTTTATACGGCCCCCCACTGGGGATACCTTACACCGATAAACTCATCTTT. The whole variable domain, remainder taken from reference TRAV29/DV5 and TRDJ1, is DQQVKQNSPSLSVQEGRISILNCDYTNSMFDYFLWYKKYPAEGPTFLISISSIKDKNEDGRFTVFLNKSAKHLSLHIVPSQPGDSAVYFCAALPLYGPPLGIPYTDKLIFGKGTRVTVEP.

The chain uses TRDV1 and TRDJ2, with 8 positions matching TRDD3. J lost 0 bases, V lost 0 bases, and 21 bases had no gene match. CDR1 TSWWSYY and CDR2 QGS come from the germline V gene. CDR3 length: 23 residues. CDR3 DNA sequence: TGTGCTCTTGGGGAACTACGGCCGGTACTGGGGGTACTACGCCTTACTTTGACAGCACAACTCTTCTTT. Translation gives CALGELRPVLGVLRLTLTAQLFF.

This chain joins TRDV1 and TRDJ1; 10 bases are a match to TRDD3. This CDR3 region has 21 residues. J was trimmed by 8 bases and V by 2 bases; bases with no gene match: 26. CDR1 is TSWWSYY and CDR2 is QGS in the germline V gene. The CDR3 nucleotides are TGTGCTCTTGGGGAAGGAGCCACCGACTTCATCACCACTCGGGGGATACGAAAACTCATCTTT. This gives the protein CALGEGATDFITTRGIRKLIF.